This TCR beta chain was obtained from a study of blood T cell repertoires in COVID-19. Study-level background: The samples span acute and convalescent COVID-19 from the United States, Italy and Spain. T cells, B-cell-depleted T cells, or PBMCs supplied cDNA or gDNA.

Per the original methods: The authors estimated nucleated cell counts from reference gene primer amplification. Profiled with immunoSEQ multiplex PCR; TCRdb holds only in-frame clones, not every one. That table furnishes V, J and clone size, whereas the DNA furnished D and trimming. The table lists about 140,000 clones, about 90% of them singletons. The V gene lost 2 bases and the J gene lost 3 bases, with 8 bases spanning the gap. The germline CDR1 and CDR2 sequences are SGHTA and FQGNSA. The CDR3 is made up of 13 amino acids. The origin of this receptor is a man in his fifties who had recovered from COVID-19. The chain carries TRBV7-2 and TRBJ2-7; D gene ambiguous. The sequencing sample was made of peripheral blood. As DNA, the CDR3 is TGTGCCAGCAGCTTACCCCAGAACTACGAGCAGTACTTC. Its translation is CASSLPQNYEQYF.